These 27 T cell receptor beta chains came from one sample sequenced in a study of T cell repertoires in cytomegalovirus infection (dated by TCRdb to the late 2010s). The reads were generated on an Illumina HiSeq 1500. TCRdb reran the public reads through fastp at Q25 and MiXCR, keeping productive beta chains. Each CDR3 protein gets just one entry, which takes the most common genes and DNA from the rows behind it. This sample has just under 300,000 distinct CDR3 sequences in its table, and about 8.8% of those were observed once. The top ten hold 2% to 3% of the sample. The material sequenced was PBMCs. These TCRs come from a human donor in good health (CMV status not recorded). Some clones in this sample may be carry-over from other donors' samples.

This chain joins TRBV29-1 and TRBJ2-7, with 10 bases that match TRBD1. V dropped 4 bases and J dropped 1; count of bases not matched to a gene: 4. The germline V gene encodes CDR1 SQVTM and CDR2 ANQGSEA. The CDR3 spans 14 residues. The CDR3 region has the DNA TGCAGCGTTGGGGGGACAGGGGATTCCTACGAGCAGTACTTC. This codes for CSVGGTGDSYEQYF.

This clonotype was counted at least ten times. V gene TRBV20-1 combines with J gene TRBJ2-7; 9 bases map to TRBD1. CDR1 is DFQATT and CDR2 is SNEGSKA in the germline V gene (reference sequence). V shed 0 bases, J shed 2 bases, and the junction held 5 bases outside the gene matches. The CDR3 extends over 15 amino acids. The CDR3, as DNA: TGCAGTGCTAGAGACCGGGACAGGGCACCCTACGAGCAGTACTTC. This gives the protein CSARDRDRAPYEQYF.

In this sample, this clonotype turned up many times. J is TRBJ2-5 and V is TRBV20-1, with 11 bases fitting TRBD2. The junction had 15 bases not matched to a gene; V was cut back by 5 bases and J by 4 bases. CDR1 and CDR2 from the germline V gene are DFQATT and SNEGSKA (reference sequence). There are 17 residues in the CDR3. CDR3 in amino acids: CSALRASGGSRGETQYF. The CDR3 DNA follows: TGCAGTGCTCTTCGCGCTAGCGGGGGGTCCAGGGGAGAGACCCAGTACTTC.

This clonotype was picked up many times. The chain uses TRBV6-2 or TRBV6-3 and TRBJ2-3; D uncertain. The CDR3 is 12 amino acids. The germline V gene has CDR1 MNHEY and CDR2 SVGEGT. The V end lost 9 bases, the J end lost 6 bases, and 13 bases lay between the germline ends. The CDR3 DNA follows: TGTGCCAGTAGAGAGGTTGGGGATACGCAGTATTTT. Amino acid sequence: CASREVGDTQYF.

The sample holds many counts of this clonotype. V is TRBV6-1 and J is TRBJ1-6; tentatively, D is TRBD1 (5 bases). The CDR3 is made up of 13 amino acids. CDR1 is MNHNS, CDR2 SASEGT, per germline. V was pared by 8 bases and J by 5 bases, with 10 bases between. The CDR3 sequence: CASHSTDNSPLHF. The DNA of the CDR3 is TGTGCCAGCCATTCGACAGATAATTCACCCCTCCACTTT.

This clonotype was seen repeatedly, ten times or more. The chain is built from TRBV7-2 and TRBJ1-1; 8 bases line up with TRBD1. The germline V gene has CDR1 SGHTA and CDR2 FQGNSA. With 5 bases clipped from V and 11 bases from J, the junction kept 4 bases outside the gene matches. The CDR3 has 11 residues. This chain's CDR3 is CASSLNRGAFF. The CDR3 DNA reads as TGTGCCAGCAGCCTCAACAGGGGGGCTTTCTTT.

This clonotype was found a few times. The chain joins TRBV4-1 to TRBJ1-2, with 12 bases identical to TRBD1. This CDR3 contains 14 residues. Germline trimming cut 4 bases from V and 7 bases from J; bases unmatched to any gene: 4. In germline, CDR1 is MGHRA, CDR2 YSYEKL. CDR3 DNA: TGCGCCAGCAGCCGGGACAGGGGGCAGGCTGGCTACACCTTC. Translating it yields CASSRDRGQAGYTF.

This clonotype was seen ten or more times. The chain carries TRBV20-1 and TRBJ2-7; the D gene is possibly TRBD2 (6 bases). V was shortened by 7 bases and J by 2 bases, with 15 bases between the two germline ends. From germline, CDR1 is DFQATT and CDR2 SNEGSKA (reference sequence). The CDR3 extends over 13 amino acids. The CDR3 DNA reads as TGCAGTGTCATCTTCCCGGGGGCCTACGAGCAGTACTTC. Its translation is CSVIFPGAYEQYF.

This clonotype was found a few times. The rearrangement uses TRBV5-1 and TRBJ2-3; a weak D match, TRBD1 (5 bases). Trimming took 7 bases from V and 9 from J, leaving 27 bases between them. The germline V gene has CDR1 SGHRS and CDR2 YFSETQ. There are 16 residues in the CDR3. The CDR3 nucleotides read TGCGCCAGCGCACCCACCCTTTTTGGGGCGCAAGTAACGCAGTATTTT. It codes for CASAPTLFGAQVTQYF.

Ten or more counts support this clonotype. V is TRBV7-2 and J is TRBJ1-4; D is possibly TRBD1 (5 bases). The V end lost 2 bases, the J end lost 8 bases, and 9 bases lay between the germline ends. Germline V lookup: CDR1 SGHTA, CDR2 FQGNSA. The CDR3 is 13 residues long. The CDR3 DNA sequence: TGTGCCAGCAGCTTATCCCGGACAGAAAAACTGTTTTTT. Its translation: CASSLSRTEKLFF. Full variable domain (rest looked up from reference TRBV7-2 and TRBJ1-4): GAGVSQSPSNKVTEKGKDVELRCDPISGHTALYWYRQSLGQGLEFLIYFQGNSAPDKSGLPSDRFSAERTGGSVSTLTIQRTQQEDSAVYLCASSLSRTEKLFFGSGTQLSVL.

This clonotype came up many times. The chain couples TRBV6-2 or TRBV6-3 to TRBJ2-7, with 7 bases identical to TRBD1. This CDR3 has 15 amino acids. Germline trimming cut 4 bases from V and 4 bases from J; bases unmatched to any gene: 10. Germline CDR1 reads MNHEY; CDR2 reads SVGEGT. CDR3 bases: TGTGCCAGCAGTTCCGCCCCGACAGGGATATACGAGCAGTACGTC. It translates to CASSSAPTGIYEQYV.

Many counts were recorded for this clonotype. The V call is TRBV6-2 or TRBV6-3, the J call TRBJ2-7; D uncertain. Germline loops: CDR1 MNHEY, CDR2 SVGEGT. V dropped 0 bases and J dropped 3 bases, with 12 bases sitting between them. The CDR3 spans 15 residues. CDR3: CASSYSKRVDYEQYV. In nucleotides, the CDR3 is TGTGCCAGCAGTTACTCGAAAAGGGTGGACTACGAGCAGTACGTC.

This clonotype was recorded a few times. This chain connects TRBV14 to TRBJ1-2; a possible D gene is TRBD1 (5 bases). The CDR3 covers 19 residues. CDR1 is SGHDN and CDR2 is FVKESK in the germline V gene. With 0 bases removed from V and 1 base from J, the gap between germline ends came to 21 bases. CDR3: CASSQEDHVGTVINYGYTF. CDR3 nucleotide sequence: TGTGCCAGCAGCCAAGAGGATCATGTCGGGACGGTGATTAACTATGGCTACACCTTC.

This clonotype was seen a single time. This clone may be a read error of a much larger clone one base away. The V call is TRBV2, the J call TRBJ2-2, with TRBD1 identical over 7 bases. CDR1 SNHLY and CDR2 FYNNEI come from the germline V gene. The CDR3 length is 15 residues. V shed 6 bases, J shed 4 bases, and the junction held 8 bases outside the gene matches. Here the CDR3 DNA reads TGTGCCAGCAGCATGAGGGGGCTGAGCACCGGGGAGCTGTTTTTT. Translating gives CASSMRGLSTGELFF.

The table lists this clonotype with a few counts. The chain links TRBV9 to TRBJ1-5, with D hard to call. There are 13 residues in the CDR3. From germline, CDR1 is SGDLS and CDR2 YYNGEE. The ends were cut back, 0 bases at V and 11 bases at J, with 12 bases in the middle. The CDR3 bases are TGTGCCAGCAGCGTAGGTTCGACTGAGGCCCAGCATTTT. It translates to CASSVGSTEAQHF.

Only a few counts were recorded for this clonotype. The genes are TRBV2 and TRBJ1-6, with a weak D call TRBD1 (5 bases). The length of the CDR3 is 15 residues. Germline V gene lookup returns CDR1 SNHLY and CDR2 FYNNEI. Trimming left V 6 bases short and J 8 bases short, with 17 bases between. The CDR3 sequence is CASRGGVGLDSPLHF. The DNA for the CDR3 is TGTGCCAGCAGGGGGGGGGTGGGCTTGGATTCACCCCTCCACTTT.

This clonotype was observed at least ten times. J is TRBJ2-6 and V is TRBV5-1; no firm D call. The V end lost 1 base, the J end lost 6 bases, and 8 bases lay between the germline ends. CDR1 and CDR2 from the germline V gene are SGHRS and YFSETQ. CDR3 length: 14 residues. CDR3: CASSLWAEANVLTF. The CDR3 coding sequence is TGCGCCAGCAGCTTGTGGGCCGAGGCCAACGTCCTGACTTTC.

This clonotype was detected many times. The CDR3 DNA follows: TGTGCCAGCAGTTCCATGATCCTCCAAGAGACCCAGTACTTC. Its protein is CASSSMILQETQYF. The chain carries TRBV6-2 or TRBV6-3 and TRBJ2-5, with unresolved D. CDR1 and CDR2 (germline): MNHEY, SVGEGT. This CDR3 spans 14 amino acids. Between the trimmed V and J ends, which lost 4 bases and 1 base, there was a span of 10 bases.

This clonotype was recorded at least ten times. V gene TRBV6-1 combines with J gene TRBJ1-5; D might be TRBD1 (6 bases). V gave up 4 bases and J gave up 8 bases, with 15 bases separating them. The CDR3 totals 14 residues. CDR1 is MNHNS, CDR2 SASEGT, per germline. The CDR3 loop reads CASSGYRVFEPQHF. The CDR3 coding sequence is TGTGCCAGCAGTGGATACAGGGTATTCGAGCCCCAGCATTTT.

This clonotype was seen many times. The genes are TRBV5-6 and TRBJ2-1, with 11 bases that match TRBD2. Losses at the gene ends were 4 bases for V and 3 bases for J; bases not matched to a gene: 3. Per the germline V gene, CDR1 is SGHDT and CDR2 is YYEEEE. CDR3 length equals 15 residues. The CDR3 sequence: CASSTSGGHYNEQFF. DNA for the CDR3: TGTGCCAGCAGCACTAGCGGGGGCCACTACAATGAGCAGTTCTTC.

In its sample, this clonotype was seen many times. The chain carries TRBV5-1 and TRBJ1-4; D is unclear. The V end was cut by 4 bases, the J end by 3 bases, with 13 bases between. The germline V gene encodes CDR1 SGHRS and CDR2 YFSETQ. The CDR3 is 15 residues long. DNA for the CDR3: TGCGCCAGCAGCCGAAATCCGCCGGCTAATGAAAAACTGTTTTTT. As protein: CASSRNPPANEKLFF.

The chain is built from TRBV12-3 or TRBV12-4 and TRBJ1-1; 8 bases line up with TRBD1. CDR3 length: 13 residues. V gave up 3 bases and J gave up 4 bases; unmatched junction bases: 1. The CDR3 spells CASSLTGVTEAFF. DNA of the CDR3: TGTGCCAGCAGTTTGACAGGGGTCACTGAAGCTTTCTTT.

This clonotype has at least ten counts. The CDR3 here is CASSGSNYGYTF. The CDR3, as DNA: TGTGCCAGCAGCGGCTCCAACTATGGCTACACCTTC. The chain links TRBV7-2 to TRBJ1-2; D call uncertain. CDR1 and CDR2 from the germline V gene are SGHTA and FQGNSA. V was pared by 5 bases and J by 2 bases, with 6 bases between. The CDR3 contains 12 residues.

This rearrangement joins TRBV5-1 to TRBJ2-5, with unresolved D. V lost 4 bases and J lost 5, with 9 bases in between. Germline CDR1 SGHRS, CDR2 YFSETQ. The CDR3 spans 12 residues. The CDR3 protein is CASSQKGETQYF. The CDR3 region has the DNA TGCGCCAGCAGCCAGAAAGGGGAGACCCAGTACTTC.

This clonotype was picked up many times. The chain links TRBV6-2 or TRBV6-3 to TRBJ1-5; D is uncertain. The CDR3 runs 14 residues. V lost 5 bases to trimming and J lost 2 bases, with 10 bases between them. Germline CDR1 MNHEY, CDR2 SVGEGT. The CDR3 reads CASSDYRGNQPQHF. The CDR3 DNA reads TGTGCCAGCAGTGATTATAGGGGCAATCAGCCCCAGCATTTT.

This clonotype was detected ten times or more. V gene TRBV4-1 combines with J gene TRBJ2-1, with 7 bases that match TRBD1. The CDR3 loop spans 14 amino acids. The germline V gene encodes CDR1 MGHRA and CDR2 YSYEKL. V dropped 4 bases and J dropped 8; count of bases not matched to a gene: 8. CDR3: CASSRATGTDEQFF. CDR3 DNA sequence: TGCGCCAGCAGCCGCGCGACAGGGACCGATGAGCAGTTCTTC.

DNA for the CDR3: TGCAGTGCTAGATGGGCAGGCCGGAACACTGAAGCTTTCTTT. Translated, it gives CSARWAGRNTEAFF. This chain connects TRBV20-1 to TRBJ1-1; D not certain. V lost 2 bases and J 1 base, leaving 11 bases between the germline ends. Germline CDR1 is DFQATT and CDR2 is SNEGSKA (reference sequence). The length of the CDR3 is 14 residues.